Listed below are T cell receptor beta chains from one sample, sequenced in a study of spatial heterogeneity in lung cancer. TCRdb re-derived calls from the 5' RACE reads in MiXCR, one entry per CDR3 protein. The repertoire holds roughly 20,000 distinct CDR3 sequences, with roughly 3% as singletons. Here the sequenced sample was lung tumor tissue, taken at surgery. All receptors come from a male donor with early-stage non-small cell lung cancer. CDR3s include the opening cysteine and the closing phenylalanine or tryptophan. The order of the fields is J gene, D gene, V gene, clone size, CDR3 DNA, CDR3 protein. A D gene is named only where the DNA matches it firmly. Not all rows give a size; the values are once, few, many and, for expanded clones, a class.

J: TRBJ2-3
D: TRBD2
V: TRBV6-5
size: many
DNA: TGTGCCAGCTGGTCGCCGGGACTAGGCACAGATACGCAGTATTTT
CDR3: CASWSPGLGTDTQYF

J: TRBJ2-5
D: TRBD2
V: TRBV5-1
size: many
DNA: TGCGCCAGCAGGCTCTGGCGGGGACTAGCGGGAGGTATAGAGACCCAGTACTTC
CDR3: CASRLWRGLAGGIETQYF

J: TRBJ2-5
D: TRBD1
V: TRBV7-9
size: many
DNA: TGTGCCAGCAGCAAACAGGGGGGTCTTCAAGAGACCCAGTACTTC
CDR3: CASSKQGGLQETQYF

J: TRBJ1-1
D: NA
V: TRBV28
size: many
DNA: TGTGCCAGCAGTTTATTAAGGGTTGAAGCTTTCTTT
CDR3: CASSLLRVEAFF

J: TRBJ1-6
D: NA
V: TRBV20-1
size: many
DNA: TGCAGTGCTAGGGAGCACTATAATTCACCCCTCCACTTT
CDR3: CSAREHYNSPLHF

J: TRBJ2-1
D: NA
V: TRBV7-2
size: few
DNA: TGTGCCAGCAGCTTAGGTACAGGGAACTTTGAGCAGTTCTTC
CDR3: CASSLGTGNFEQFF

J: TRBJ2-2
D: NA
V: TRBV29-1
size: many
DNA: TGCAGCGTAAAAGGTGTGACCGGGGAGCTGTTTTTT
CDR3: CSVKGVTGELFF

J: TRBJ1-1
D: NA
V: TRBV12-3/TRBV12-4
size: many
DNA: TGTGCCAGCAGTTTAGTAAGCGAAGCTTTCTTT
CDR3: CASSLVSEAFF

J: TRBJ1-2
D: TRBD1
V: TRBV12-3/TRBV12-4
size: many
DNA: TGTGCCAGCAGTCCCAAGGGAACAGGGGGTCATGGCTACACCTTC
CDR3: CASSPKGTGGHGYTF

J: TRBJ1-5
D: TRBD1
V: TRBV19
size: many
DNA: TGTGCCAGTAGTAGGGACAGGGGTGGCAATCAGCCCCAGCATTTT
CDR3: CASSRDRGGNQPQHF

J: TRBJ2-1
D: NA
V: TRBV7-6
size: many
DNA: TGTGCCAGCAGCAAGACCCCCGGCCTACGCTCCTACAATGAGCAGTTCTTC
CDR3: CASSKTPGLRSYNEQFF

J: TRBJ1-5
D: NA
V: TRBV19
size: many
DNA: TGTGCCAGTAGTATGGGGTCCGAGGGCAATCAGCCCCAGCATTTT
CDR3: CASSMGSEGNQPQHF

J: TRBJ2-3
D: TRBD2
V: TRBV24-1
size: many
DNA: TGTGCCACCAGTGATTTTGCGGGAGTAACAGATACGCAGTATTTT
CDR3: CATSDFAGVTDTQYF

J: TRBJ2-2
D: TRBD2
V: TRBV5-1
size: many
DNA: TGCGCCAGCAGCCGATACCGACTAGCGGGAGAAGAGGGTAGGACCGGGGAGCTGTTTTTT
CDR3: CASSRYRLAGEEGRTGELFF

J: TRBJ2-5
D: NA
V: TRBV6-6
size: many
DNA: TGTGCCAGCAGTTACTCACCCCGGGACGGCCGCCAAGAGACCCAGTACTTC
CDR3: CASSYSPRDGRQETQYF

J: TRBJ1-1
D: NA
V: TRBV11-1
size: many
DNA: TGTGCCAGCAGCTTATACAGGGAGACTGAAGCTTTCTTT
CDR3: CASSLYRETEAFF

J: TRBJ2-7
D: NA
V: TRBV12-3/TRBV12-4
size: many
DNA: TGTGCCAGCAGTTTTTCGCGCGGCCTCAACTCCTACGAGCAGTACTTC
CDR3: CASSFSRGLNSYEQYF

J: TRBJ2-3
D: TRBD1
V: TRBV5-1
size: many
DNA: TGCGCCAGCAGCCTGGGACAGGGAGGAGATACGCAGTATTTT
CDR3: CASSLGQGGDTQYF

J: TRBJ1-5
D: NA
V: TRBV24-1
size: many
DNA: TGTGCCACCAGTGATCCTGATCAGCCCCAGCATTTT
CDR3: CATSDPDQPQHF

J: TRBJ1-3
D: NA
V: TRBV14
size: many
DNA: TGTGCCAGCAGCGACCGACAGGACGGCACCATATATTTT
CDR3: CASSDRQDGTIYF

J: TRBJ2-2
D: NA
V: TRBV24-1
size: many
DNA: TGTGCCACCAGTGGGGGTACGAGGGGCCTTAGCACCGGGGAGCTGTTTTTT
CDR3: CATSGGTRGLSTGELFF

J: TRBJ1-5
D: NA
V: TRBV11-2
size: many
DNA: TGTGCCAGCAGCTTATCCTTCGGGGCAACTCAGCCCCAGCATTTT
CDR3: CASSLSFGATQPQHF

J: TRBJ1-5
D: NA
V: TRBV4-2
size: many
DNA: TGTGCCAGCAGCCAAGGGTATGGGGATCAGCCCCAGCATTTT
CDR3: CASSQGYGDQPQHF

J: TRBJ1-2
D: NA
V: TRBV6-1
size: many
DNA: TGTGCCAGCAGTGCTCAGACAGGTCGCCATGGCTACACCTTC
CDR3: CASSAQTGRHGYTF

J: TRBJ1-2
D: NA
V: TRBV12-3/TRBV12-4
size: medium-sized
DNA: TGTGCCAGCAGTAACTACCCTGAGGGACAAAACTATGGCTACACCTTC
CDR3: CASSNYPEGQNYGYTF

J: TRBJ2-2
D: TRBD1
V: TRBV3-1
size: many
DNA: TGTGCCAGCAGCCAAGGACAGGGGGTGGCCGGGGAGCTGTTTTTT
CDR3: CASSQGQGVAGELFF

J: TRBJ2-1
D: NA
V: TRBV12-3/TRBV12-4
size: many
DNA: TGTGCCAGCAGATCCAAACAGGGATTCGCCTACAATGAGCAGTTCTTC
CDR3: CASRSKQGFAYNEQFF

J: TRBJ1-4
D: NA
V: TRBV20-1
size: many
DNA: TGCAGTGCTAGCGACAGATTAAATGAAAAACTGTTTTTT
CDR3: CSASDRLNEKLFF

J: TRBJ2-7
D: NA
V: TRBV29-1
size: many
DNA: TGCAGCGTTGAATGGGATGACTCCTACGAGCAGTACTTC
CDR3: CSVEWDDSYEQYF

J: TRBJ2-7
D: NA
V: TRBV11-2
size: many
DNA: TGTGCCAGCAGCTTCGTGGGTAAGAACTACGAGCAGTACTTC
CDR3: CASSFVGKNYEQYF

J: TRBJ2-7
D: TRBD2
V: TRBV30
size: NA
DNA: TGTGCCTGGAGTTTAGCGGGAGCGTGGGAGCAGTACTTC
CDR3: CAWSLAGAWEQYF

J: TRBJ1-1
D: NA
V: TRBV10-3
size: many
DNA: TGTGCCATCAGTGAGGGGGGGCCTTTGAACACTGAAGCTTTCTTT
CDR3: CAISEGGPLNTEAFF

J: TRBJ2-1
D: TRBD2
V: TRBV7-9
size: many
DNA: TGTGCCAGCAGCTCGGGGGGTCTTTACAATGAGCAGTTCTTC
CDR3: CASSSGGLYNEQFF

J: TRBJ1-1
D: NA
V: TRBV6-6
size: medium-sized
DNA: TGTGCCAGCAGTTACGTGAACACTGAAGCTTTCTTT
CDR3: CASSYVNTEAFF

J: TRBJ2-1
D: NA
V: TRBV20-1
size: many
DNA: TGCAGTGCTAGAACACCAACGGGACCTAGCGTCAATGAGCAGTTCTTC
CDR3: CSARTPTGPSVNEQFF

J: TRBJ1-6
D: NA
V: TRBV7-6
size: many
DNA: TGTGCCAGCAGCTTATCTAATTCACCCCTCCACTTT
CDR3: CASSLSNSPLHF

J: TRBJ2-5
D: NA
V: TRBV29-1
size: many
DNA: TGCAGCGGCGTGGCCCCCGGCGAGACCCAGTACTTC
CDR3: CSGVAPGETQYF

J: TRBJ1-3
D: NA
V: TRBV5-1
size: many
DNA: TGCGCCAGCAGCTTGGCCCGCGGATCCTCTGGAAACACCATATATTTT
CDR3: CASSLARGSSGNTIYF

J: TRBJ2-1
D: TRBD2
V: TRBV7-8
size: many
DNA: TGTGCCAGCAGCTCCCGACTAGCGGGAAGCTACAATGAGCAGTTCTTC
CDR3: CASSSRLAGSYNEQFF

J: TRBJ1-1
D: TRBD1
V: TRBV6-6
size: many
DNA: TGTGCCAGCAGAGTTCGACGACTACAACGACAGGGCACTGAAGCTTTCTTT
CDR3: CASRVRRLQRQGTEAFF

J: TRBJ2-7
D: TRBD2
V: TRBV3-1
size: many
DNA: TGTGCCAGCAGCCCCCGGCTAGCGGCTGCCTACGAGCAGTACTTC
CDR3: CASSPRLAAAYEQYF

J: TRBJ2-5
D: TRBD1
V: TRBV6-2/TRBV6-3
size: many
DNA: TGTGCCAGCAGTTATGGGGACGGGACAGCAGGAGAGACCCAGTACTTC
CDR3: CASSYGDGTAGETQYF

J: TRBJ2-6
D: NA
V: TRBV28
size: few
DNA: TGTGCCAGCACAGACCCCTCTGGGGCCAACGTCCTGACTTTC
CDR3: CASTDPSGANVLTF

J: TRBJ2-7
D: NA
V: TRBV2
size: many
DNA: TGTGCCAGCAGTGCTTTAGGGCCGCAGTACTTC
CDR3: CASSALGPQYF

J: TRBJ2-3
D: NA
V: TRBV3-1
size: many
DNA: TGTGCCAGCAGCCAAGAGAGAGCCAGCCTTTTGAATACGCAGTATTTT
CDR3: CASSQERASLLNTQYF

J: TRBJ2-7
D: NA
V: TRBV4-1
size: NA
DNA: TGCGCCAGCAGCCAAGATCGGCAGGGGCTTTACGAGCAGTACTTC
CDR3: CASSQDRQGLYEQYF

J: TRBJ1-1
D: NA
V: TRBV29-1
size: many
DNA: TGCAGCGTCGGAACCGGGAGAGAAGCTTTCTTT
CDR3: CSVGTGREAFF

J: TRBJ2-5
D: TRBD2
V: TRBV7-2
size: many
DNA: TGTGCCAGCAGCTTAGTTGCGGGAGTTGAGACCCAGTACTTC
CDR3: CASSLVAGVETQYF

J: TRBJ1-6
D: NA
V: TRBV11-2
size: many
DNA: TGTGCCAGCAGCTTAAACCCCCCAAATTCACCCCTCCACTTT
CDR3: CASSLNPPNSPLHF

J: TRBJ2-1
D: TRBD2
V: TRBV20-1
size: many
DNA: TGCAGTGCTCACCTAGCGGAGAGATTCAATGAGCAGTTCTTC
CDR3: CSAHLAERFNEQFF

J: TRBJ2-7
D: NA
V: TRBV4-1
size: many
DNA: TGCGCCAGCAGCCAACAGGCCGGAGTCGGCCACGAGCAGTACTTC
CDR3: CASSQQAGVGHEQYF